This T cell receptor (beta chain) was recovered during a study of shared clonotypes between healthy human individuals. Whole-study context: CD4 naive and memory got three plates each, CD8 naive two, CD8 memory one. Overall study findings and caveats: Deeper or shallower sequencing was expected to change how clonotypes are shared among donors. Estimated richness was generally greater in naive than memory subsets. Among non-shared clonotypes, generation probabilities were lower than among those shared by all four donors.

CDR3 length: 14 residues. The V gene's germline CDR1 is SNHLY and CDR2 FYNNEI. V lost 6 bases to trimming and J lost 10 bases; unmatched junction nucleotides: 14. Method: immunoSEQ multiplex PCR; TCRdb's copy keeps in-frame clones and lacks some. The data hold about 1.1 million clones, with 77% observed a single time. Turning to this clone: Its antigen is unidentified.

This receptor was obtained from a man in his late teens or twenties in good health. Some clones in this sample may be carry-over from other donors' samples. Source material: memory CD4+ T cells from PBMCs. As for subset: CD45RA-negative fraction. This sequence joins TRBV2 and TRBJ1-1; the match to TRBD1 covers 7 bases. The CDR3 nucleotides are TGTGCCAGCAGCCGAGAGACAGGGAAGAGCCGAGCTTTCTTT. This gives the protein CASSRETGKSRAFF.